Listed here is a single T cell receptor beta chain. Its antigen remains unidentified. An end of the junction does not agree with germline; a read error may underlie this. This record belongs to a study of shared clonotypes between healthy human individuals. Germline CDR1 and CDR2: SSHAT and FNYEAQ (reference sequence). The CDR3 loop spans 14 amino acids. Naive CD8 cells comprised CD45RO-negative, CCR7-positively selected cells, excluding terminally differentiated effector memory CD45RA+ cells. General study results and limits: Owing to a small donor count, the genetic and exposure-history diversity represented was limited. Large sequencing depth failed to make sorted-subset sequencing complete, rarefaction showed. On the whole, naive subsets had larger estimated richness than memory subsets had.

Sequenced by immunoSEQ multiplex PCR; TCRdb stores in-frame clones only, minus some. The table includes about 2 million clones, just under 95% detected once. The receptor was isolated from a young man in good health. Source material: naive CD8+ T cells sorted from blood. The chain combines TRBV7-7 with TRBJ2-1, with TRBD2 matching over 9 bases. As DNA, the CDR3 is TGTGCTAGCAGCTTAGGACTAGCGAGCAATGAGCAGTTCTTC. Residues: CASSLGLASNEQFF.